This T cell receptor (beta chain) was captured in a study of blood T cell repertoires in COVID-19. Study background: COVID-19 samples from acute and convalescent phases originated in the United States, Italy and Spain. In each case, the material was cDNA or gDNA derived from T cells, B-cell-depleted T cells, or PBMCs.

Only a few counts were recorded for this clone. In the authors' workflow: Reference gene primers were amplified, and this amplification served to estimate nucleated cell counts. Clones were read by immunoSEQ multiplex PCR, and TCRdb kept only the in-frame ones, dropping some. Clone size and the V and J calls come from that table; the DNA yielded D and trimming. The sample gives about 200,000 clones, approximately 82% of which show up once; around 5.2% is in the top ten. This CDR3 comprises 14 residues. The germline V and J ends were trimmed by 1 base and 4 bases, with 9 bases remaining between them. In germline, CDR1 is LGHNA, CDR2 YSLEER.

The TCR was taken from a woman aged 60-75 years with acute COVID-19. The chain recombines TRBV4-3 with TRBJ2-3; tentatively, D is TRBD1 (6 bases). Sequencing input: PBMCs or T cells enriched from blood (not recorded which). The CDR3 spells CASSQGTAADTQYF. In nucleotides, the CDR3 is TGCGCCAGCAGCCAAGGGACAGCCGCAGATACGCAGTATTTT.